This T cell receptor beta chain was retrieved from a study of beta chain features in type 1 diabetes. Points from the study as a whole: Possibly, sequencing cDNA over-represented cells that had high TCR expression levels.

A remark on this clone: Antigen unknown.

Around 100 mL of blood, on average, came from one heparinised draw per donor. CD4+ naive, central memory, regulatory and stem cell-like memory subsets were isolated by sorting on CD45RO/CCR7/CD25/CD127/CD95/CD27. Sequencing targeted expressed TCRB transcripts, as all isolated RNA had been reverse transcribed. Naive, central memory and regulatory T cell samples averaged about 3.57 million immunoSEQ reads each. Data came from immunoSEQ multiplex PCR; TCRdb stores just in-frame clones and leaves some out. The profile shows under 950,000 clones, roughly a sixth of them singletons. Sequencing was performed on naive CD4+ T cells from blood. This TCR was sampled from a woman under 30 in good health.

CDR3 bases: TGTGCCAGCAGCTTCCCCCGGACAGGGGGCGGGGAGACCCAGTACTTC. This codes for CASSFPRTGGGETQYF. The rearrangement links TRBV7-2 to TRBJ2-5; the match to TRBD1 covers 11 bases. Per germline, CDR1 SGHTA and CDR2 FQGNSA. This CDR3 has 16 amino acids. V gave up 3 bases and J gave up 5 bases; unmatched junction bases: 8.